Sequencing of this T cell receptor (beta chain) was carried out in a study of blood T cell repertoires in COVID-19. The wider study: Samples representing acute and convalescent COVID-19 were sourced from the United States, Italy and Spain. T cells, B-cell-depleted T cells, or PBMCs supplied cDNA or gDNA.

Between the trimmed V and J ends, which lost 4 bases and 4 bases, there was a span of 20 bases. The CDR3 consists of 16 residues. From germline, CDR1 is SGDLS and CDR2 YYNGEE. The authors' processing: Amplified reference gene primers provided the basis for estimating nucleated cell counts. Clones were read by immunoSEQ multiplex PCR, and TCRdb kept only the in-frame ones, dropping some. V and J calls and clone size are given by that table; D and trimming were obtained from the DNA. The table lists over 70,000 clones, approximately 89% of them singletons. The rearrangement uses TRBV9 and TRBJ2-5; weak D call: TRBD1 (5 bases). Sequenced input: peripheral blood. This TCR derives from a human donor with active COVID-19. The donor label of this sample is uncertain. DNA for the CDR3: TGTGCCAGCAGCCTATCGCAGGGTCGAGGAAGAGAGACCCAGTACTTC. The encoded protein is CASSLSQGRGRETQYF. The full variable domain, with the rest looked up from reference TRBV9 and TRBJ2-5, is DSGVTQTPKHLITATGQRVTLRCSPRSGDLSVYWYQQSLDQGLQFLIQYYNGEERAKGNILERFSAQQFPDLHSELNLSSLELGDSALYFCASSLSQGRGRETQYFGPGTRLLVL.